The 13 T cell receptor beta chains below were found in one sample sequenced in a study of persistence of HIV-infected CD4 T cells. The immunoSEQ assay was version 4, run in survey mode. Here immunoSEQ multiplex PCR was the method, and the copy in TCRdb shows in-frame clones only, minus some. The sample lists roughly 32,000 clones, roughly 80% seen once, with more than 0.85% in the top ten. Cells were stimulated with CMV-infected fibroblast lysates at approximately 10 ug/mL. Sorted nonresponding memory CD4+ T cells were CD40L-negative, CD69-negative, CD45RO-high. Antigen specificity for these receptors is unknown. The material sequenced was CD4+ T cells sorted from PBMCs after roughly 18-hour stimulation, taken from a patient who received antiretroviral therapy. Receptors were obtained from an adult man with HIV who was CMV-seropositive.

This clone was counted once. The rearrangement links TRBV19 to TRBJ2-3; 9 positions match TRBD1. CDR3 length equals 16 residues. V was pared by 3 bases and J by 2 bases, with 6 bases of the junction left unmatched. Germline loops: CDR1 LNHDA, CDR2 SQIVND (reference sequence). CDR3: CASSIGGTGHTDTQYF. The CDR3, as DNA: TGTGCCAGTAGTATCGGCGGGACAGGGCACACAGATACGCAGTATTTT.

The chain uses TRBV6-4 and TRBJ2-7; D possibly corresponds to TRBD1 (6 bases). CDR1 is MRHNA, CDR2 SNTAGT, per germline. This CDR3 is built from 16 residues. V shed 3 bases and J shed 4 bases, with 19 bases lying between them. CDR3 in DNA: TGTGCCAGCAGTGAGGAGGTGGGGGACACCATTTACGAGCAGTACTTC. Its protein is CASSEEVGDTIYEQYF.

The chain couples TRBV13 to TRBJ2-2, with D perhaps matching TRBD1 (6 bases). V was pared by 7 bases and J by 3 bases, with 18 bases between. The CDR3 has 16 amino acids. CDR1 and CDR2 (germline): PRHDT, FYEKMQ (reference sequence). CDR3 DNA sequence: TGTGCCAGCACCAACCTCAGACAGGCAGACACCGGGGAGCTGTTTTTT. Translating gives CASTNLRQADTGELFF. The variable domain in full, with the rest retrieved from reference TRBV13 and TRBJ2-2, is AAGVIQSPRHLIKEKRETATLKCYPIPRHDTVYWYQQGPGQDPQFLISFYEKMQSDKGSIPDRFSAQQFSDYHSELNMSSLELGDSALYFCASTNLRQADTGELFFGEGSRLTVL.

The chain links TRBV5-4 to TRBJ2-7; 9 nucleotides align to TRBD1. J was trimmed by 1 base and V by 3 bases; bases with no gene match: 8. CDR1 and CDR2 (germline): SGHNT, YYREEE (reference sequence). The CDR3 runs to 16 residues. In DNA form, the CDR3 reads TGTGCCAGCAGCTCGCGGACAGGGGCGCTATCCTACGAGCAGTACTTC. Its translation is CASSSRTGALSYEQYF.

The CDR3: CAWSVISGYTDTQYF. The CDR3 bases are TGTGCCTGGAGTGTGATTAGCGGCTACACAGATACGCAGTATTTT. The V call is TRBV30, the J call TRBJ2-3; D might be TRBD2 (6 bases). The CDR3 is made up of 15 amino acids. Germline loops: CDR1 GTSNPN, CDR2 SVGIG (reference sequence). V was pared by 0 bases and J by 2 bases, with 12 bases between.

The chain combines TRBV4-3 with TRBJ2-6; D gene ambiguous. The CDR3 is 16 amino acids. V gave up 0 bases and J gave up 0 bases, with 6 bases separating them. From germline, CDR1 is LGHNA and CDR2 YSLEER. Written as DNA, the CDR3 is TGCGCCAGCAGCCAAGACAGCCTCTCTGGGGCCAACGTCCTGACTTTC. The encoded protein is CASSQDSLSGANVLTF.

This chain connects TRBV7-9 to TRBJ1-2; 7 bases agree with TRBD1. V shed 5 bases, J shed 8 bases, and the junction held 5 bases outside the gene matches. The CDR3 has 12 residues. Germline V CDR1 and CDR2: SEHNR, FQNEAQ (reference sequence). The CDR3 sequence is CASSVDRDGYTF. The CDR3 bases are TGTGCCAGCAGCGTCGACAGGGACGGCTACACCTTC.

The chain combines TRBV6-6 with TRBJ1-2; D unresolved. V lost 3 bases and J 8 bases, leaving 19 bases between the germline ends. This CDR3 comprises 15 residues. In germline, CDR1 is MNHNY, CDR2 SVGAGI (reference sequence). The CDR3 region has the DNA TGTGCCAGCAGTTATGGCGGAGGGATTGTCGTAGGCTACACCTTC. Its translation is CASSYGGGIVVGYTF.

The rearrangement links TRBV2 to TRBJ1-2, with D tentatively TRBD1 (5 bases). The CDR3 totals 14 residues. Trimming took 7 bases from V and 0 from J, leaving 12 bases between them. Germline V gene sequence: CDR1 SNHLY, CDR2 FYNNEI. The CDR3 here is CASTGDPPNYGYTF. CDR3 nucleotides: TGTGCCAGCACCGGGGACCCCCCTAACTATGGCTACACCTTC.

The V gene is TRBV30, the J gene TRBJ1-6, with D tentatively TRBD1 (6 bases). The CDR3 loop spans 13 amino acids. Trimming removed 6 bases from V and 8 bases from J, with 14 bases in between. Germline-derived CDR1 and CDR2 are GTSNPN and SVGIG (reference sequence). The CDR3 nucleotides read TGTGCCTGTGCGGGGGGCCGTTATTCACCCCTCCACTTT. Its protein product is CACAGGRYSPLHF.

This clone was seen more than once but under ten times. The chain uses TRBV30 and TRBJ2-2, with 8 bases fitting TRBD1. V lost 5 bases to trimming and J lost 5 bases; unmatched junction nucleotides: 10. This CDR3 has 15 residues. CDR1 and CDR2 (germline): GTSNPN, SVGIG (reference sequence). The CDR3 loop reads CAWGRDRSFTGELFF. CDR3 coding DNA: TGTGCCTGGGGCCGGGACAGGTCTTTTACCGGGGAGCTGTTTTTT. The full variable domain, in which reference TRBV30 and TRBJ2-2 provide the parts outside the CDR3, is SQTIHQWPATLVQPVGSPLSLECTVEGTSNPNLYWYRQAAGRGLQLLFYSVGIGQISSEVPQNLSASRPQDRQFILSSKKLLLSDSGFYLCAWGRDRSFTGELFFGEGSRLTVL.

The genes are TRBV30 and TRBJ1-1; D possibly corresponds to TRBD1 (5 bases). This CDR3 comprises 19 residues. With 0 bases removed from V and 0 bases from J, the gap between germline ends came to 23 bases. Germline CDR1 GTSNPN, CDR2 SVGIG (reference sequence). The CDR3 protein is CAWSVRRVNQKKMNTEAFF. Written as DNA, the CDR3 is TGTGCCTGGAGTGTACGCAGGGTAAACCAAAAGAAGATGAACACTGAAGCTTTCTTT.

This chain joins TRBV30 and TRBJ2-5; D might be TRBD1 or TRBD2, each matching 5 bases. Trimming removed 4 bases from V and 3 bases from J, with 12 bases in between. Looked up from germline, CDR1 is GTSNPN and CDR2 is SVGIG (reference sequence). There are 13 residues in the CDR3. CDR3 residues: CAWNRDRKETQYF. As DNA, the CDR3 is TGTGCCTGGAACCGGGACCGAAAAGAGACCCAGTACTTC.